The 29 T cell receptor beta chains below were found in one sample sequenced in a study of shared clonotypes between healthy human individuals. The repertoire was sequenced with immunoSEQ multiplex PCR; TCRdb's copy has only in-frame clones and lacks some. This table has about 2 million clones, less than 95% appearing once. Naive-designated CD8 cells lacked CD45RO, were positively enriched for CCR7, and omitted terminally differentiated effector memory CD45RA+ cells. Specimen: naive CD8+ T cells sorted from blood. All receptors derive from a man aged 18 to 30 in good health.

V is TRBV7-9 and J is TRBJ2-5; D remains ambiguous. The V and J ends lost 7 bases and 7 bases respectively, with 28 bases between them. The CDR3 sequence is 17 residues long. CDR1 and CDR2 (germline): SEHNR, FQNEAQ (reference sequence). CDR3 nucleotides: TGTGCCAGCAACCGACCTGGGGTAACGCAAGAAATTGGGACCCAGTACTTC. Protein: CASNRPGVTQEIGTQYF.

V usage is TRBV5-6 and J usage is TRBJ1-1, with D maybe TRBD1 (5 bases). Germline-derived CDR1 and CDR2 are SGHDT and YYEEEE. The CDR3 runs 18 residues. V was clipped by 3 bases and J by 2 bases, with 23 bases between them. The CDR3 bases are TGTGCCAGCAGCTGGGGAGATGCAGGGTTCCTGGTTAACACTGAAGCTTTCTTT. Translated, it gives CASSWGDAGFLVNTEAFF.

This clone appeared a single time. This chain joins TRBV27 and TRBJ1-1, with TRBD1 matching over 10 bases. Trimming took 6 bases from V and 4 from J; bases not matched to a gene: 8. This CDR3 comprises 15 residues. Per the germline V gene, CDR1 is MNHEY and CDR2 is SMNVEV (reference sequence). The CDR3 protein is CASSPPGQGFTEAFF. CDR3 bases: TGTGCCAGCAGCCCTCCGGGACAGGGGTTCACTGAAGCTTTCTTT.

About this clone: Distinct nucleotide sequences in the sample also encode this CDR3. The chain carries TRBV27 and TRBJ2-5; maybe TRBD1 (6 bases). The CDR3 extends over 14 amino acids. V was cut by 5 bases and J by 1 base, with 11 bases left in between. The germline CDR1 and CDR2 sequences are MNHEY and SMNVEV (reference sequence). The CDR3 DNA follows: TGTGCCAGCAGTCTACTAGGGGGCCAAGAGACCCAGTACTTC. This encodes CASSLLGGQETQYF.

With respect to this clone: The identical CDR3 is also encoded by other nucleotide sequences in the sample. This chain joins TRBV5-1 and TRBJ2-7; 9 nucleotides line up with TRBD1. With 0 bases clipped from V and 4 bases from J, the junction kept 5 bases outside the gene matches. There are 15 residues in the CDR3. Germline V gene data show CDR1 as SGHRS and CDR2 as YFSETQ. CDR3 DNA: TGCGCCAGCAGCTTGGCTGGGACAGGGTTTTACGAGCAGTACTTC. Its protein product is CASSLAGTGFYEQYF.

The rearrangement joins TRBV12-5 to TRBJ2-5; a weak D match, TRBD2 (8 bases). The CDR3 has 15 amino acids. Per germline, CDR1 LGHNT and CDR2 FRNRAP. V lost 11 bases, J lost 2 bases, and 21 bases lay in between. CDR3 sequence (DNA): TGTGCTTCCGGGGGGGCGGGACAGCGACAAGAGACCCAGTACTTC. Protein: CASGGAGQRQETQYF. The whole variable domain, filled in from reference TRBV12-5 and TRBJ2-5, reads DARVTQTPRHKVTEMGQEVTMRCQPILGHNTVFWYRQTMMQGLELLAYFRNRAPLDDSGMPKDRFSAEMPDATLATLKIQPSEPRDSAVYFCASGGAGQRQETQYFGPGTRLLVL.

A word on this clone: Other DNA sequences in this specimen translate into the identical CDR3. The rearrangement joins TRBV6-1 to TRBJ2-7, with D maybe TRBD1 (6 bases). This CDR3 is built from 14 residues. Trimming pared 1 base from V and 3 bases from J, leaving 10 bases between. CDR1 MNHNS and CDR2 SASEGT come from the germline V gene. As DNA, the CDR3 is TGTGCCAGCAGTGAAGGGGGCAGGGGCTACGAGCAGTACTTC. This translates into CASSEGGRGYEQYF.

V gene TRBV6-5 combines with J gene TRBJ2-2; D might be TRBD1 (6 bases). CDR3 length equals 13 residues. Deletions cut 6 bases from V and 6 bases from J, with 11 bases between. Germline V CDR1 and CDR2: MNHEY, SVGAGI. The CDR3 here is CASSTGSPGELFF. The CDR3 DNA reads TGTGCCAGCAGCACAGGGTCTCCCGGGGAGCTGTTTTTT.

The chain is built from TRBV10-3 and TRBJ1-5; the D gene is possibly TRBD1 (5 bases). Germline V gives CDR1 ENHRY, CDR2 SYGVKD. The CDR3 has 14 residues. V shed 2 bases and J shed 6 bases, with 11 bases lying between them. The CDR3 is CAISEVGGGQPQHF. The DNA for the CDR3 is TGTGCCATCAGTGAGGTCGGGGGGGGTCAGCCCCAGCATTTT.

This chain connects TRBV7-9 to TRBJ2-5; D gene ambiguous. The J call may be mistaken, given a closer DNA end match to TRBJ2-7. The CDR3 totals 14 residues. Germline V gene sequence: CDR1 SEHNR, CDR2 FQNEAQ (reference sequence). The CDR3 protein is CASSPPERAYEQYF. CDR3 in DNA: TGTGCCAGCAGCCCCCCGGAAAGGGCCTACGAGCAGTACTTC.

The chain combines TRBV21-1 with TRBJ1-6. TRBV21-1 is termed a pseudogene. The CDR3 has 14 residues. The CDR3 loop is CASSKVKANSPLHF. The CDR3 nucleotides are TGTGCCAGCAGCAAAGTGAAGGCCAATTCACCCCTCCACTTT.

The chain links TRBV4-3 to TRBJ1-4, with D hard to call. CDR1 is LGHNA, CDR2 YSLEER, per germline. V lost 1 base to trimming and J lost 8 bases, with 8 bases between them. The CDR3 loop spans 13 amino acids. CDR3 DNA: TGCGCCAGCAGCCAAGCTCTAGGGGAAAAACTGTTTTTT. Its protein product is CASSQALGEKLFF.

This sequence joins TRBV5-1 and TRBJ1-5, with 7 bases lining up with TRBD1. Germline V gene data show CDR1 as SGHRS and CDR2 as YFSETQ. CDR3 length equals 17 residues. The V gene end was trimmed by 0 bases and the J gene end by 3 bases; junction bases not matched to a gene: 9. The CDR3 protein is CASSLGDRDRVNQPQHF. The CDR3 DNA follows: TGCGCCAGCAGCTTGGGAGACAGGGATAGGGTCAATCAGCCCCAGCATTTT.

This clone was detected once. V and J are TRBV27 and TRBJ2-4; the match to TRBD1 covers 9 bases. Unmatched junction bases numbered 7, after V lost 0 bases and J lost 7 bases. The CDR3 runs 16 residues. CDR1 MNHEY and CDR2 SMNVEV come from the germline V gene (reference sequence). The CDR3 region has the DNA TGTGCCAGCAGTTTATCTCCTGGGACAGGGAAGAACATTCAGTACTTC. The encoded protein is CASSLSPGTGKNIQYF.

The chain has TRBV7-9 and TRBJ1-1; maybe TRBD1 (5 bases). Trimming removed 2 bases at V and 7 bases at J, with 14 bases between. Germline assignment: CDR1 SEHNR and CDR2 FQNEAQ (reference sequence). The CDR3 totals 14 residues. CDR3 amino acids: CASSLLSGINEAFF. The CDR3 DNA follows: TGTGCCAGCAGCTTACTGTCAGGGATTAATGAAGCTTTCTTT.

Concerning this clone itself: Other DNA variants within this sample encode the same CDR3. V gene TRBV7-8 combines with J gene TRBJ1-5; D is unclear. Trimming took off 3 bases at V and 2 bases at J, with 2 bases between the two ends. CDR3 length: 12 residues. CDR1 and CDR2 from the germline V gene are SGHVS and FQNEAQ. CDR3 sequence (DNA): TGTGCCAGCAGCTTGGGCAATCAGCCCCAGCATTTT. This sequence encodes CASSLGNQPQHF.

This chain connects TRBV7-3 to TRBJ2-1; D gene ambiguous. The V gene's germline CDR1 is SGHTA and CDR2 FQGTGA. The V end lost 4 bases, the J end lost 6 bases, and 13 bases lay between the germline ends. The CDR3 length is 14 residues. This CDR3 reads CASSYGTGSNEQFF. As DNA, the CDR3 is TGTGCCAGCAGCTACGGCACGGGCAGCAATGAGCAGTTCTTC. The full variable domain, rest sourced from reference TRBV7-3 and TRBJ2-1, is GAGVSQTPSNKVTEKGKYVELRCDPISGHTALYWYRQSLGQGPEFLIYFQGTGAADDSGLPNDRFFAVRPEGSVSTLKIQRTERGDSAVYLCASSYGTGSNEQFFGPGTRLTVL.

The rearrangement joins TRBV28 to TRBJ2-2, with D maybe TRBD1 (6 bases). This CDR3 contains 13 residues. Germline V gene data show CDR1 as MDHEN and CDR2 as SYDVKM. V was shortened by 8 bases and J by 8 bases, with 15 bases between the two germline ends. For the CDR3, the DNA is TGTGCCAGCGACTCAGGGGCGGCGGGGGAGCTGTTTTTT. Translation: CASDSGAAGELFF.

The gene calls are TRBV7-9 and TRBJ1-6, with D possibly being TRBD1 (6 bases). Germline CDR1 is SEHNR and CDR2 is FQNEAQ (reference sequence). V lost 1 base, J lost 0 bases, and 13 bases lay in between. The CDR3 extends over 18 amino acids. The CDR3 bases are TGTGCCAGCAGCTTAGTCCCAGGACAGAGCTCCTATAATTCACCCCTCCACTTT. Translating gives CASSLVPGQSSYNSPLHF.

This chain joins TRBV30 and TRBJ2-1; the match to TRBD2 covers 8 bases. The germline CDR1 and CDR2 sequences are GTSNPN and SVGIG (reference sequence). J was trimmed by 9 bases and V by 1 base; bases with no gene match: 8. The CDR3 totals 14 residues. CDR3: CAWSDLGLAGEQFF. The CDR3 coding sequence is TGTGCCTGGAGTGACCTCGGACTAGCCGGTGAGCAGTTCTTC.

This sequence joins TRBV7-9 and TRBJ2-5, with D tentatively TRBD2 (6 bases). V shed 5 bases and J shed 2 bases, with 18 bases lying between them. CDR1 and CDR2 (germline): SEHNR, FQNEAQ (reference sequence). The CDR3 has 16 residues. The CDR3 reads CASSHPEGMLQETQYF. In DNA, the CDR3 is TGTGCCAGCAGCCACCCGGAGGGGATGTTACAAGAGACCCAGTACTTC.

CDR3 in amino acids: CASSPFGSHTDTQYF. CDR3 coding DNA: TGCGCCAGCAGCCCTTTCGGGTCCCACACAGATACGCAGTATTTT. The J gene is TRBJ2-3, the V gene TRBV4-3, with D hard to call. Germline CDR1 and CDR2: LGHNA and YSLEER. V was pared by 4 bases and J by 2 bases, with 13 bases between. CDR3 length equals 15 residues.

This rearrangement joins TRBV7-9 to TRBJ2-7, with TRBD1 matching 9 bases. J was trimmed by 3 bases and V by 5 bases; bases with no gene match: 11. Germline V CDR1 and CDR2: SEHNR, FQNEAQ (reference sequence). CDR3 length: 16 amino acids. The CDR3 sequence is CASSQPRGTGLYEQYF. The DNA for the CDR3 is TGTGCCAGCAGCCAACCCCGGGGGACAGGGCTCTACGAGCAGTACTTC.

The J gene is TRBJ2-1, the V gene TRBV4-1; D ambiguous. Trimming removed 0 bases at V and 5 bases at J, with 17 bases between. The germline V gene has CDR1 MGHRA and CDR2 YSYEKL. CDR3 size: 17 residues. The CDR3 nucleotides read TGCGCCAGCAGCCAAGACCCGACACCGGAACACCACAATGAGCAGTTCTTC. It specifies CASSQDPTPEHHNEQFF.

The J gene is TRBJ2-7, the V gene TRBV10-3; D is undetermined. This CDR3 comprises 16 residues. Germline V gene data show CDR1 as ENHRY and CDR2 as SYGVKD. V shed 5 bases and J shed 1 base, with 18 bases lying between them. CDR3 bases: TGTGCCATCAGTACGTCTGAGAAGGCAGATTCCTACGAGCAGTACTTC. Encoded protein: CAISTSEKADSYEQYF.

The chain joins TRBV4-3 to TRBJ2-7; D may be TRBD1 or TRBD2 (5 bases each). This CDR3 has 17 residues. V lost 0 bases and J lost 2, with 17 bases in between. Germline V gene lookup returns CDR1 LGHNA and CDR2 YSLEER. In nucleotides, the CDR3 is TGCGCCAGCAGCCAAGAAGGGGTGGGGGAAATTCCCTACGAGCAGTACTTC. Translated: CASSQEGVGEIPYEQYF.

CDR3 in amino acids: CATSREWRGANRQPQHF. CDR3 nucleotides: TGTGCCACCAGCAGAGAATGGAGGGGCGCGAATAGGCAGCCCCAGCATTTT. The rearrangement links TRBV15 to TRBJ1-5, with a tentative D call TRBD1 (5 bases). V gave up 0 bases and J gave up 7 bases, with 19 bases separating them. Germline V CDR1 and CDR2: LNHNV, YYDKDF (reference sequence). This CDR3 region has 17 residues.

V is TRBV27 and J is TRBJ1-2, with TRBD1 matching 7 bases. Germline CDR1 and CDR2: MNHEY and SMNVEV (reference sequence). The CDR3 has 15 amino acids. V lost 5 bases and J lost 5; bases outside the gene matches: 11. The CDR3 DNA sequence: TGTGCCAGCAGTATAGGGCAGGGGGTGGGGTATGGCTACACCTTC. Translation gives CASSIGQGVGYGYTF.

V and J are TRBV30 and TRBJ1-5, with D unresolved. The germline V gene encodes CDR1 GTSNPN and CDR2 SVGIG (reference sequence). This CDR3 has 14 amino acids. V was clipped by 4 bases and J by 0 bases, with 10 bases between them. Here the CDR3 DNA reads TGTGCCTGGAACGGCGGGAATAGCAATCAGCCCCAGCATTTT. Its translation: CAWNGGNSNQPQHF.